Listed below are T cell receptor beta chains from one sample, sequenced in a study of T-cell reconstitution after alpha-beta-depleted transplantation in children. A single record per CDR3 protein comes from TCRdb applying MiXCR to the PCR reads. Of roughly 350,000 distinct CDR3 sequences listed, 10% are singletons. This material consisted of PBMCs from the stem cell graft donor, taken from the stem cell graft. The receptors were gathered from a human donor who donated a stem cell graft to a child with acute lymphoblastic leukemia. CDR3s include the opening cysteine and the closing phenylalanine or tryptophan. Fields, in order: V gene, J gene, clone size, CDR3 protein. A row's size may be missing; if present it is once, few, many or a size class.

>TRBV12-3/TRBV12-4|TRBJ2-3|-
CASSLTPPLASGILTDTQYF
>TRBV11-2|TRBJ2-3|few
CASSSFPSGRAGSTDTQYF
>TRBV12-3/TRBV12-4|TRBJ2-1|-
CASSLSGRTNEQFF
>TRBV5-1|TRBJ2-1|many
CASSRQRGPNEQFF
>TRBV7-2|TRBJ2-2|few
CASSQTANTGELFF
>TRBV27|TRBJ2-1|-
CASSSRGIRFNEQFF
>TRBV6-2/TRBV6-3|TRBJ2-2|many
CASRDRGQAVFSGELFF
>TRBV15|TRBJ1-1|few
CATSRGRGSSGRTEAFF
>TRBV12-3/TRBV12-4|TRBJ1-1|few
CASARANGNTEAFF
>TRBV11-2|TRBJ2-5|-
CASSLGGVRAQETQYF
>TRBV7-8|TRBJ2-3|few
CASSEGTATDTQYF
>TRBV29-1|TRBJ2-7|many
CSVEGGGRAFNEQYF
>TRBV10-3|TRBJ2-5|few
CAIRGTGQETQYF
>TRBV12-3/TRBV12-4|TRBJ2-6|few
CASSFRVGANVLTF
>TRBV12-3/TRBV12-4|TRBJ2-1|-
CASSEMGQGEFF
>TRBV27|TRBJ2-4|-
CASSSNMWAKNSQYF
>TRBV9|TRBJ2-2|few
CASSVDGQTGELFF
>TRBV6-6|TRBJ2-5|-
CASSYLGEETQYF
>TRBV7-9|TRBJ2-1|many
CASRAGGYNEQFF
>TRBV5-6|TRBJ2-2|-
CASSSRITANTGELFF
>TRBV7-8|TRBJ1-2|-
CASSPTEVYYGYTF
>TRBV5-1|TRBJ1-1|few
CASSSQGGDTEAFF
>TRBV29-1|TRBJ2-1|many
CSVEIAGGSYNEQFF
>TRBV5-5|TRBJ2-7|-
CASSAQGTIYEQYF
>TRBV30|TRBJ2-3|-
CAWSVLAGGDTQYF
>TRBV28|TRBJ2-7|few
CASSPQGGEQYF
>TRBV29-1|TRBJ2-3|-
CSVEDPRAGRTDTQYF
>TRBV5-1|TRBJ1-6|few
CASSAGQGAASPLHF
>TRBV7-2|TRBJ2-7|few
CASSLGPGWEGSYEQYF
>TRBV28|TRBJ1-1|many
CASSLLNTEAFF
>TRBV9|TRBJ2-3|many
CASSARWGYGSTDTQYF
>TRBV20-1|TRBJ2-5|-
CSAERLAVETQYF